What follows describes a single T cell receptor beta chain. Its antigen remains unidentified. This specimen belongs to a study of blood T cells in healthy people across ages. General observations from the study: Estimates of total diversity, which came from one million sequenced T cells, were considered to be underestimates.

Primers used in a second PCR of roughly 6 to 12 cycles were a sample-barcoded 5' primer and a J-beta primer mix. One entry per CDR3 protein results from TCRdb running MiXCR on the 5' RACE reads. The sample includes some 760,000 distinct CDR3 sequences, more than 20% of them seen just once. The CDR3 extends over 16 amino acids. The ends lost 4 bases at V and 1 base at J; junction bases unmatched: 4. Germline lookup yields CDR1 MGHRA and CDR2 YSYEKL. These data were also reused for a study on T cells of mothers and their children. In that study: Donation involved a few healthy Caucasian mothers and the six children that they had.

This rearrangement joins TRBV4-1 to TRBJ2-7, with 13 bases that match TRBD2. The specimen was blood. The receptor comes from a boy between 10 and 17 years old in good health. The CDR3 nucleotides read TGCGCCAGCAGCCCCCGACTAGCGGGAGGTTCCTACGAGCAGTACTTC. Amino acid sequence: CASSPRLAGGSYEQYF.